The sequence of this TCR beta chain was determined in a study of CD8 T cells in Susac syndrome. Study-wide background: Patients with Susac syndrome were therapy-naive, treated with corticosteroids, or treated with intravenous immunoglobulin alone when blood was collected. Broader study findings: Susac-specific public clones numbered about 15 in total CD8+ repertoires (and about five in CD8+ TEMRA repertoires). Peak Susac CD8+ clonal expansion was seen in TEMRA cells and active patients.

As to this clonotype: Its antigen is unknown.

Random hexamers were used to reverse transcribe 0.5 to 1 ug of RNA. Multiplex PCR with immunoSEQ amplified the TCR beta CDR3 across 54 Vbeta and 13 Jbeta. TCRdb reprocessed the immunoSEQ multiplex PCR reads via MiXCR and lists one record per CDR3 protein. The repertoire holds some 130,000 distinct CDR3 sequences, with just under 95% as singletons. This CDR3 contains 15 residues. The ends were cut back, 6 bases at V and 4 bases at J, with 18 bases in the middle. Germline CDR1 SNHLY, CDR2 FYNNEI. This TCR came from a human donor with Susac syndrome. Material: CD8+ T cells from PBMCs. The chain carries TRBV2 and TRBJ2-5, with D tentatively TRBD1 or TRBD2 (5 bases each). Here the CDR3 DNA reads TGTGCCAGCAGCTATCGGGACCGAATCTCAGAGACCCAGTACTTC. Its protein is CASSYRDRISETQYF.